This TCR beta chain was recorded in a study of cytomegalovirus exposure and HLA in healthy donors. Study results and caveats: The analysis excluded some indistinguishable V segments, including TRBV6-2 and TRBV6-3.

Trimming at V came to 3 bases and at J to 4 bases, leaving 5 bases not matched to a gene. The germline gives CDR1 SGHNT, CDR2 YENEEA. The length of the CDR3 is 15 residues. To note about this clone: Antigen specificity is unknown.

PCR primers comprised 60 Vbeta and 13 Jbeta primers. TCRdb's table, derived via immunoSEQ multiplex PCR, lists solely in-frame clones and lacks some. The sample consists of fewer than 150,000 clones, 70% to 75% of them appearing once. The V and J genes are TRBV11-3 and TRBJ2-1, with 8 bases identical to TRBD1. The receptor's source is a woman aged 25 to 39 in good health and CMV-seronegative. The source material was PBMCs. CDR3 region: CASSFGGQGYNEQFF. In DNA form, the CDR3 reads TGTGCCAGCAGCTTTGGAGGACAGGGTTACAATGAGCAGTTCTTC.